These 32 T cell receptor beta chains came from one sample sequenced in a study of T cell responses to AZD1222 COVID-19 vaccine. Profiling relied on immunoSEQ multiplex PCR, and the TCRdb table lists in-frame clones only, not all of them. The sample yields 90,000 to 150,000 clones, around 92% seen once. Sequences were derived from peripheral blood, sampled on day 0 of AZD1222 vaccination. All receptors come from an adult in good health.

The J gene is TRBJ2-7, the V gene TRBV3-1 (or the pseudogene TRBV3-2); 13 bases fit TRBD2. V shed 4 bases and J 1 base; nucleotides not matched to a gene: 7. This CDR3 is built from 17 residues. Germline CDR1 LGHDT, CDR2 YNNKEL (reference sequence). The CDR3 sequence is CASSPQLAGGLSYEQYF. The CDR3 coding sequence is TGTGCCAGCAGCCCGCAACTAGCGGGGGGGCTATCCTACGAGCAGTACTTC.

J is TRBJ1-1 and V is TRBV3-1 (or the pseudogene TRBV3-2), with 7 bases identical to TRBD1. J was trimmed by 3 bases and V by 6 bases; bases with no gene match: 4. The CDR3 contains 13 residues. The germline V gene encodes CDR1 LGHDT and CDR2 YNNKEL (reference sequence). CDR3: CASRRTGDTEAFF. CDR3 bases: TGTGCCAGCAGACGCACAGGGGACACTGAAGCTTTCTTT.

The genes are TRBV7-2 and TRBJ2-7; D gene unclear. Germline V gene lookup returns CDR1 SGHTA and CDR2 FQGNSA. The CDR3 runs 13 residues. The V end was cut by 5 bases, the J end by 3 bases, with 11 bases between. This chain's CDR3 is CASSPNPNYEQYF. CDR3 coding DNA: TGTGCCAGCAGCCCGAACCCTAACTACGAGCAGTACTTC.

V and J are TRBV12-3 or TRBV12-4 and TRBJ1-2; D uncertain. V lost 4 bases and J lost 7, with 10 bases in between. The CDR3 is 12 amino acids. The CDR3 DNA is TGTGCCAGCAGTTCCCGCTACGGTGGCTACACCTTC. Translated: CASSSRYGGYTF.

The V call is TRBV7-6, the J call TRBJ2-7, with D possibly TRBD2 on 6 matching bases. The CDR3 is 14 amino acids. CDR1 and CDR2 from the germline V gene are SGHVS and FNYEAQ. V lost 2 bases and J lost 6, with 14 bases in between. The CDR3 loop reads CASSLTSKAGEQYF. The CDR3 nucleotides read TGTGCCAGCAGCTTAACTAGCAAGGCCGGCGAGCAGTACTTC.

The CDR3 region has the DNA TGTGCCAGGGGGGGGCAGGGTAGTAACTATGGCTACACCTTC. Encoded protein: CARGGQGSNYGYTF. The genes are TRBV2 and TRBJ1-2; TRBD1 is a possible D gene (6 bases). CDR1 SNHLY and CDR2 FYNNEI come from the germline V gene. V was clipped by 9 bases and J by 1 base, with 15 bases between them. This CDR3 spans 14 amino acids.

This chain uses TRBV28 with TRBJ2-7; D might be TRBD1 (5 bases). Germline CDR1 is MDHEN and CDR2 is SYDVKM. The CDR3 contains 15 residues. Trimming cost V 3 bases and J 0 bases, with 12 bases left between them. CDR3 protein: CASSFRGLGSYEQYF. CDR3 in DNA: TGTGCCAGCAGTTTTAGGGGCCTGGGCTCCTACGAGCAGTACTTC.

This clone was seen a few times. This sequence joins TRBV25-1 and TRBJ2-3; 12 bases are shared with TRBD2. The CDR3 runs to 17 residues. From germline, CDR1 is MGHDK and CDR2 SYGVNS. J gave up 1 base and V 2 bases, and 4 bases lay outside the gene matches. Written as DNA, the CDR3 is TGTGCCAGCAGTGAAGCTAGCGGGAGGGGCGGCACAGATACGCAGTATTTT. It yields the protein CASSEASGRGGTDTQYF.

This clone is a singleton in its sample. The chain uses TRBV4-1 and TRBJ1-5; D gene unclear. The CDR3 spans 16 residues. The germline V and J ends were trimmed by 4 bases and 6 bases, with 19 bases remaining between them. The germline CDR1 and CDR2 sequences are MGHRA and YSYEKL. The CDR3 spells CASSPDTDSRAQPQHF. The CDR3 bases are TGCGCCAGCAGCCCGGATACAGATTCGCGGGCTCAGCCCCAGCATTTT.

The sample holds a few counts of this clone. V gene TRBV5-1 combines with J gene TRBJ2-7, with 7 bases lining up with TRBD1. CDR1 and CDR2 (germline): SGHRS, YFSETQ. The ends lost 8 bases at V and 2 bases at J; junction bases unmatched: 10. CDR3 size: 14 residues. CDR3 residues: CASNAPGQTYEQYF. CDR3 DNA sequence: TGCGCCAGTAACGCACCGGGACAGACCTACGAGCAGTACTTC. Drawing the rest from reference TRBV5-1 and TRBJ2-7, the complete variable domain is KAGVTQTPRYLIKTRGQQVTLSCSPISGHRSVSWYQQTPGQGLQFLFEYFSETQRNKGNFPGRFSGRQFSNSRSEMNVSTLELGDSALYLCASNAPGQTYEQYFGPGTRLTVT.

This chain joins TRBV7-9 and TRBJ1-3; TRBD1 matches at 8 bases. The CDR3 is made up of 16 amino acids. CDR1 and CDR2 (germline): SEHNR, FQNEAQ (reference sequence). Trimming at V came to 5 bases and at J to 3 bases, leaving 9 bases not matched to a gene. DNA of the CDR3: TGTGCCAGCAGCGATATCCAGGGGGCTGTTGGAAACACCATATATTTT. Its protein product is CASSDIQGAVGNTIYF.

The CDR3 DNA sequence: TGCAGCGTGGGGGGTTGGACTGAAGCTTTCTTT. It is translated as CSVGGWTEAFF. The chain has TRBV29-1 and TRBJ1-1; possibly TRBD1 for D (5 bases). The germline gives CDR1 SQVTM, CDR2 ANQGSEA. Trimming stripped 6 bases from V and 5 bases from J, with 10 bases between. The CDR3 length is 11 residues.

The CDR3 coding sequence is TGTGCCAGCAGCCCGGGACAATCCTACGAGCAGTACTTC. It specifies CASSPGQSYEQYF. The V call is TRBV5-4, the J call TRBJ2-7; a weak D match, TRBD1 (6 bases). Trimming cost V 4 bases and J 1 base, with 9 bases left between them. CDR3 length equals 13 residues. From germline, CDR1 is SGHNT and CDR2 YYREEE (reference sequence). Using reference TRBV5-4 and TRBJ2-7 for the parts outside the CDR3, the full variable domain is ETGVTQSPTHLIKTRGQQVTLRCSSQSGHNTVSWYQQALGQGPQFIFQYYREEENGRGNFPPRFSGLQFPNYSSELNVNALELDDSALYLCASSPGQSYEQYFGPGTRLTVT.

The rearrangement uses TRBV7-2 and TRBJ1-6, with 10 bases that match TRBD1. V lost 4 bases and J lost 6; bases outside the gene matches: 3. This CDR3 is built from 15 residues. From germline, CDR1 is SGHTA and CDR2 FQGNSA. The CDR3 spells CASSWTGGGNSPLHF. As DNA, the CDR3 is TGTGCCAGCAGCTGGACAGGGGGAGGTAATTCACCCCTCCACTTT.

This clone was seen only once. The V gene is TRBV14, the J gene TRBJ1-1; a weak D match, TRBD1 (5 bases). From germline, CDR1 is SGHDN and CDR2 FVKESK. This CDR3 is built from 14 residues. The germline V and J ends were trimmed by 4 bases and 5 bases, with 14 bases remaining between them. The CDR3 reads CASSPNRRGTEAFF. Here the CDR3 DNA reads TGTGCCAGCAGCCCCAATAGGCGGGGGACTGAAGCTTTCTTT.

This clone has a single count. The V gene is TRBV28, the J gene TRBJ1-2; maybe TRBD1 (6 bases). Trimming took off 6 bases at V and 5 bases at J, with 13 bases between the two ends. The CDR3 has 13 residues. Looked up from germline, CDR1 is MDHEN and CDR2 is SYDVKM. The CDR3 region is CASRPQGVYGYTF. The DNA for the CDR3 is TGTGCCAGCAGACCACAGGGCGTTTATGGCTACACCTTC.

This clone was detected only once. V usage is TRBV27 and J usage is TRBJ2-7; 13 nucleotides align to TRBD2. Germline loops: CDR1 MNHEY, CDR2 SMNVEV (reference sequence). This CDR3 is built from 14 residues. Trimming at V came to 5 bases and at J to 10 bases, leaving 8 bases not matched to a gene. CDR3 sequence: CASSETSGGTRQYF. The CDR3 bases are TGTGCCAGCAGTGAGACTAGCGGGGGGACCCGCCAGTACTTC.

V gene TRBV4-1 combines with J gene TRBJ2-3; D is unresolved. The germline V gene encodes CDR1 MGHRA and CDR2 YSYEKL. The CDR3 contains 17 residues. With 0 bases removed from V and 2 bases from J, the gap between germline ends came to 15 bases. The CDR3 reads CASSQDLPGRNTDTQYF. The CDR3 DNA is TGCGCCAGCAGCCAAGACCTTCCGGGTCGAAACACAGATACGCAGTATTTT.

The chain is built from TRBV2 and TRBJ2-1, with 8 bases matching TRBD2. The V gene's germline CDR1 is SNHLY and CDR2 FYNNEI. The CDR3 has 12 residues. V lost 7 bases and J lost 7; bases outside the gene matches: 3. The CDR3 region is CASTRGGNEQFF. For the CDR3, the DNA is TGTGCCAGCACCCGCGGGGGGAATGAGCAGTTCTTC.

V gene TRBV6-5 combines with J gene TRBJ2-3; D unresolved. CDR1 is MNHEY and CDR2 is SVGAGI in the germline V gene. The CDR3 is 14 residues long. V gave up 8 bases and J gave up 1 base, with 13 bases separating them. The CDR3 reads CASSTASGTDTQYF. The CDR3 DNA reads as TGTGCCAGCTCGACTGCTTCAGGCACAGATACGCAGTATTTT.

V usage is TRBV27 and J usage is TRBJ1-5; the D gene is possibly TRBD1 (5 bases). Germline CDR1 is MNHEY and CDR2 is SMNVEV (reference sequence). V lost 5 bases and J 0 bases, leaving 8 bases between the germline ends. The CDR3 loop spans 14 amino acids. CDR3: CASSQQVSNQPQHF. CDR3 nucleotides: TGTGCCAGCAGTCAACAGGTTAGCAATCAGCCCCAGCATTTT.

This clone was seen just once. The rearrangement links TRBV7-2 to TRBJ2-5, with 9 positions matching TRBD1. Trimming at V came to 4 bases and at J to 5 bases, leaving 5 bases not matched to a gene. The CDR3 sequence is 14 residues long. CDR1 and CDR2 (germline): SGHTA, FQGNSA. DNA of the CDR3: TGTGCCAGCAGCTACAGGGGGCGTTGGGAGACCCAGTACTTC. This codes for CASSYRGRWETQYF.

J is TRBJ2-1 and V is TRBV3-1 (or the pseudogene TRBV3-2), with D maybe TRBD2 (6 bases). This CDR3 spans 16 amino acids. In germline, CDR1 is LGHDT, CDR2 YNNKEL (reference sequence). V gave up 3 bases and J gave up 5 bases, with 17 bases separating them. CDR3 residues: CASSQDLGLLDNEQFF. CDR3 bases: TGTGCCAGCAGCCAGGACTTAGGACTACTCGACAATGAGCAGTTCTTC.

V gene TRBV9 combines with J gene TRBJ2-5; 13 bases are shared with TRBD2. The germline V gene encodes CDR1 SGDLS and CDR2 YYNGEE. Trimming removed 0 bases from V and 5 bases from J; junction bases left unmatched: 4. The CDR3 has 16 amino acids. CDR3 DNA: TGTGCCAGCAGCGTAGGGACTAGCGGGGGTCGGGAGACCCAGTACTTC. Translation gives CASSVGTSGGRETQYF.

The chain recombines TRBV7-8 with TRBJ2-7; the D is unclear. Germline loops: CDR1 SGHVS, CDR2 FQNEAQ. The ends were cut back, 8 bases at V and 4 bases at J, with 15 bases in the middle. This CDR3 is 13 amino acids long. CDR3: CASRAGRQYEQYF. The CDR3 DNA reads TGTGCCAGCCGCGCCGGTCGCCAGTACGAGCAGTACTTC. Full variable domain (missing parts from reference TRBV7-8 and TRBJ2-7): GAGVSQSPRYKVAKRGQDVALRCDPISGHVSLFWYQQALGQGPEFLTYFQNEAQLDKSGLPSDRFFAERPEGSVSTLKIQRTQQEDSAVYLCASRAGRQYEQYFGPGTRLTVT.

The table lists this clone with a count of one. The V call is TRBV11-1, the J call TRBJ1-2; D perhaps matches TRBD1 (6 bases). V was cut by 3 bases and J by 7 bases, with 12 bases left in between. Germline values: CDR1 SGHAT, CDR2 FQDESV (reference sequence). The CDR3 spans 13 residues. The CDR3 bases are TGTGCCAGCAGCTTCCAACCCAGGGGTGGCTACACCTTC. This codes for CASSFQPRGGYTF.

Written as DNA, the CDR3 is TGTGCTAGTGGTTGGGCCTGGGAAGACCAAGAGACCCAGTACTTC. Protein: CASGWAWEDQETQYF. The rearrangement links TRBV12-5 to TRBJ2-5; D unclear. The CDR3 runs to 15 residues. CDR1 LGHNT and CDR2 FRNRAP come from the germline V gene. V was shortened by 4 bases and J by 0 bases, with 12 bases between the two germline ends.

The rearrangement uses TRBV10-3 and TRBJ1-4, with D possibly matching TRBD1 (5 bases). Between the trimmed V and J ends, which lost 8 bases and 4 bases, there was a span of 11 bases. This CDR3 is 13 amino acids long. Germline values: CDR1 ENHRY, CDR2 SYGVKD. The CDR3 nucleotides are TGTGCCATCTCGGGGGGGAGTAATGAAAAACTGTTTTTT. This encodes CAISGGSNEKLFF.

The chain links TRBV6-5 to TRBJ1-1; D remains unclear. Germline values: CDR1 MNHEY, CDR2 SVGAGI. Trimming removed 10 bases from V and 4 bases from J, with 7 bases in between. The CDR3 totals 10 residues. CDR3 nucleotides: TGTGCCACCAAGGCCACTGAAGCTTTCTTT. It specifies CATKATEAFF.

This rearrangement joins TRBV19 to TRBJ1-1, with D perhaps matching TRBD1 (5 bases). The CDR3 runs to 14 residues. Germline V gene sequence: CDR1 LNHDA, CDR2 SQIVND (reference sequence). With 2 bases removed from V and 0 bases from J, the gap between germline ends came to 7 bases. As DNA, the CDR3 is TGTGCCAGTAGTATAAGGACACTGAACACTGAAGCTTTCTTT. Its translation: CASSIRTLNTEAFF.

This clone has a single count. CDR3 region: CASSPGQGNRDEQFF. The CDR3 DNA sequence: TGTGCCAGCAGCCCGGGACAGGGAAACAGGGATGAGCAGTTCTTC. The gene calls are TRBV13 and TRBJ2-1; TRBD1 agrees at 9 bases. The ends lost 5 bases at V and 8 bases at J; junction bases unmatched: 10. Germline V lookup: CDR1 PRHDT, CDR2 FYEKMQ (reference sequence). CDR3 length: 15 residues.

This chain links TRBV10-3 with TRBJ1-6; TRBD1 is a possible D gene (6 bases). In germline, CDR1 is ENHRY, CDR2 SYGVKD. Trimming pared 0 bases from V and 3 bases from J, leaving 9 bases between. CDR3 length equals 16 residues. The CDR3 region is CAISESGRGYNSPLHF. The CDR3 DNA is TGTGCCATCAGTGAGTCGGGCAGGGGCTATAATTCACCCCTCCACTTT.